These 11 T cell receptor beta chains originate from one sample sequenced in a study of neurological immune-mediated disorders. TCRdb reanalysed the 5' RACE reads using MiXCR and keeps one entry per CDR3 protein. The table records about 21,000 distinct CDR3 sequences, 17% of them present only once. Sequencing input: CD8+ T cells from blood. These receptors were collected from a young woman with multiple sclerosis.

In this sample, this clonotype turned up many times. The chain links TRBV21-1 to TRBJ2-7; the DNA was not used to check the table's D call, TRBD1. TRBV21-1 is flagged as a pseudogene. The CDR3 runs to 17 residues. The CDR3 DNA is TGTGCCAGCAGCAAAACAGATACAGGGGCCAATCTCTACGAGCAGTACTTC. Translating gives CASSKTDTGANLYEQYF.

This clonotype was counted at least ten times. V usage is TRBV25-1 and J usage is TRBJ1-2; the D is unclear. V gave up 0 bases and J gave up 3 bases, with 2 bases separating them. The CDR3 is 12 amino acids. Germline CDR1 is MGHDK and CDR2 is SYGVNS. CDR3 bases: TGTGCCAGCAGTGAATACTACTATGGCTACACCTTC. Translation: CASSEYYYGYTF.

The sample holds many counts of this clonotype. The CDR3 protein is CSARTSERGDPYGPTDTQYF. CDR3 DNA sequence: TGCAGTGCTAGGACCTCAGAAAGAGGCGACCCCTATGGGCCCACAGATACGCAGTATTTT. The V gene is TRBV20-1, the J gene TRBJ2-3, with D uncertain. Germline CDR1 DFQATT, CDR2 SNEGSKA (reference sequence). Trimming removed 3 bases from V and 2 bases from J, with 30 bases in between. CDR3 length: 20 amino acids.

This chain links TRBV29-1 with TRBJ2-5, with D possibly being TRBD1 or TRBD2 (6 bases each). The CDR3 runs 12 residues. V shed 7 bases and J shed 5 bases, with 14 bases lying between them. Germline CDR1 is SQVTM and CDR2 is ANQGSEA. The CDR3 sequence is CSDTGADETQYF. For the CDR3, the DNA is TGCAGCGACACGGGGGCAGATGAGACCCAGTACTTC.

This clonotype was observed many times. The J gene is TRBJ2-3, the V gene TRBV27, with TRBD1 matching over 7 bases. Looked up from germline, CDR1 is MNHEY and CDR2 is SMNVEV (reference sequence). This CDR3 region has 15 residues. Trimming at V came to 0 bases and at J to 4 bases, leaving 4 bases not matched to a gene. The CDR3 region has the DNA TGTGCCAGCAGTTTATCAGGGGGCCGCGCAGATACGCAGTATTTT. It specifies CASSLSGGRADTQYF.

Sample share makes this clonotype medium-sized. This sequence joins TRBV10-3 and TRBJ2-7; the D gene is possibly TRBD1 (5 bases). With 0 bases removed from V and 0 bases from J, the gap between germline ends came to 15 bases. Germline CDR1 and CDR2: ENHRY and SYGVKD. The CDR3 is 17 residues long. The chain's CDR3 is CAISESSNRQRSYEQYF. DNA of the CDR3: TGTGCCATCAGTGAGTCGTCGAATCGACAGCGCTCCTACGAGCAGTACTTC.

This clonotype came up many times. The chain employs TRBV7-8 and TRBJ2-1; D gene uncertain. The ends were cut back, 0 bases at V and 3 bases at J, with 18 bases in the middle. This CDR3 contains 18 residues. Germline values: CDR1 SGHVS, CDR2 FQNEAQ. The chain's CDR3 is CASSLAWRVGSGYNEQFF. DNA of the CDR3: TGTGCCAGCAGCTTAGCTTGGCGAGTAGGATCTGGCTACAATGAGCAGTTCTTC.

This clonotype showed up many times. This sequence joins TRBV7-9 and TRBJ1-1; 8 bases are shared with TRBD1. In germline, CDR1 is SEHNR, CDR2 FQNEAQ (reference sequence). After removal of 5 bases from V and 2 bases from J, the junction contained 7 bases not matched to a gene. CDR3 length: 15 residues. The CDR3 sequence is CASSRGQVANTEAFF. Here the CDR3 DNA reads TGTGCCAGCAGCCGGGGACAGGTAGCCAACACTGAAGCTTTCTTT.

The gene calls are TRBV3-1 and TRBJ2-3; D uncertain. The CDR3 extends over 15 amino acids. Germline-derived CDR1 and CDR2 are LGHDT and YNNKEL (reference sequence). Trimming stripped 0 bases from V and 4 bases from J, with 11 bases between. This chain's CDR3 is CASSQDARKADTQYF. DNA for the CDR3: TGTGCCAGCAGCCAAGATGCCAGGAAGGCAGATACGCAGTATTTT.

This clonotype rates as medium-sized. The chain combines TRBV29-1 with TRBJ1-2; no clear D. This CDR3 contains 13 residues. Germline V gene lookup returns CDR1 SQVTM and CDR2 ANQGSEA. V shed 0 bases and J shed 2 bases, with 7 bases lying between them. Written as DNA, the CDR3 is TGCAGCGTTGAAGATGGCAGGAACTATGGCTACACCTTC. Protein product: CSVEDGRNYGYTF.

V and J are TRBV27 and TRBJ2-7; TRBD1 agrees at 11 bases. The germline V gene has CDR1 MNHEY and CDR2 SMNVEV (reference sequence). The CDR3 covers 14 residues. The DNA of the CDR3 is TGTGCCAGCAGTACCGGACAGGGGGCCTACGAGAAGCACGTC. It is translated as CASSTGQGAYEKHV.